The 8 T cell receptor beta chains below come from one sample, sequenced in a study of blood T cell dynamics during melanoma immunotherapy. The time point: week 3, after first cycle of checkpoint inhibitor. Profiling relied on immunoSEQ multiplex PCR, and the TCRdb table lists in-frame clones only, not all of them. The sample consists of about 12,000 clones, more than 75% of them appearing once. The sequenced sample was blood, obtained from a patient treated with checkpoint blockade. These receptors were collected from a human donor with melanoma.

This chain's CDR3 is CASSLGQGYGYTF. The CDR3 DNA follows: TGTGCCAGCAGCTTGGGACAGGGGTATGGCTACACCTTC. The V gene is TRBV7-2, the J gene TRBJ1-2; 10 positions agree with TRBD1. Germline V CDR1 and CDR2: SGHTA, FQGNSA. The CDR3 is 13 residues long. The trim removed 3 bases at V and 5 bases at J, leaving 0 bases unmatched.

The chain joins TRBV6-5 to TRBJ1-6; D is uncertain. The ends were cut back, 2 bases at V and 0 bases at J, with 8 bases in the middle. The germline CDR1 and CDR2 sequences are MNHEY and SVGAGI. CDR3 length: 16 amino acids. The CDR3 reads CASSYAESSYNSPLHF. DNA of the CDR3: TGTGCCAGCAGTTACGCAGAGAGCTCCTATAATTCACCCCTCCACTTT.

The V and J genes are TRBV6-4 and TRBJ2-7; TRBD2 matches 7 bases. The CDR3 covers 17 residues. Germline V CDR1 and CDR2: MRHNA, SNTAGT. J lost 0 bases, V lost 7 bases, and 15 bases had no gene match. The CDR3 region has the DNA TGTGCCAGCATCGAACCACCTAAGGGGACTAACTCCTACGAGCAGTACTTC. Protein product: CASIEPPKGTNSYEQYF.

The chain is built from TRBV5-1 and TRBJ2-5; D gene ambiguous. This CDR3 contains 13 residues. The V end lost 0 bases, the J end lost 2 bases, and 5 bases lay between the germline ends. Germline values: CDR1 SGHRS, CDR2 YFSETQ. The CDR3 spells CASSLGSQETQYF. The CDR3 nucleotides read TGCGCCAGCAGCTTGGGCAGTCAAGAGACCCAGTACTTC.

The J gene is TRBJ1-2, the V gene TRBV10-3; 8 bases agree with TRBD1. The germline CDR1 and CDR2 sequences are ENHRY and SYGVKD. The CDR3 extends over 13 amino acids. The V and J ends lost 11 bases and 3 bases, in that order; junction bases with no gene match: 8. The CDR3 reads CALRGQGYYGYTF. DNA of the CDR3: TGTGCCCTCCGAGGACAGGGCTACTATGGCTACACCTTC.

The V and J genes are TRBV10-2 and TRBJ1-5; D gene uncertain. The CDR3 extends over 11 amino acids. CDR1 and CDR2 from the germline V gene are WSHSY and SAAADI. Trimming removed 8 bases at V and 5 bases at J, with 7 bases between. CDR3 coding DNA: TGCGCCAGCGGGAACTATCAGCCCCAGCATTTT. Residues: CASGNYQPQHF.

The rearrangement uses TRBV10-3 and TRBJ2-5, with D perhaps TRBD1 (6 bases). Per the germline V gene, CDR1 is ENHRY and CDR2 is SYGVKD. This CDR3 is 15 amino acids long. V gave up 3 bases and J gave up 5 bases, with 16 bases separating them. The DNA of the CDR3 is TGTGCCATCAGTGACCAGAAGGGGGTTTGGGAGACCCAGTACTTC. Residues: CAISDQKGVWETQYF.

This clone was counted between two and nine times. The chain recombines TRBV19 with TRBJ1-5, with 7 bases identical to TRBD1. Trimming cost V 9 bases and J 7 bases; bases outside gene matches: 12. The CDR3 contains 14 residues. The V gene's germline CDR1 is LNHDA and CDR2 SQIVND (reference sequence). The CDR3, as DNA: TGTGCCAGCAAGACCGGACAGGCTGGACAGCCCCAGCATTTT. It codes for CASKTGQAGQPQHF.